Included here is one TCR beta chain sequence, with context. At one of its ends the junction is not consistent with the germline gene, which may arise from a read error. The data are from a study of sequential checkpoint blockade in melanoma. Study-wide background: Randomization was 1:1 between first-line nivolumab→ipilimumab and ipilimumab→nivolumab. After both sequences, patients received maintenance nivolumab. TCRbeta immunosequencing was performed on DNA from roughly 91 pretreatment melanoma tumor samples.

Method: immunoSEQ multiplex PCR; TCRdb's copy keeps in-frame clones and lacks some. Among about 3,500 clones listed, approximately 15% were seen once. The V gene's germline CDR1 is MNHGY and CDR2 SAAAGT. This CDR3 is built from 16 residues. Treatment noted: randomized to nivolumab then ipilimumab (arm A) or the reverse (arm B). The source material was tumor tissue (inferred from file names), sampled from a patient given nivolumab and ipilimumab in sequence. The rearrangement joins TRBV6-8 to TRBJ2-7; tentative D call: TRBD1 (5 bases). This sequence originates from a human donor with melanoma. CDR3 DNA sequence: TGTGCCATCAGTCTACAAGGGGCACTAAGCTCCTACGAGCAGTACTTC. It is translated as CAISLQGALSSYEQYF.